The next 32 T cell receptor beta chains were all read from a single sample in a study of blood T cell repertoires in COVID-19. Method: immunoSEQ multiplex PCR; TCRdb's copy keeps in-frame clones and lacks some. The sample carries 95,000 to 150,000 clones, around 86% recorded once. Sequencing input: peripheral blood. These receptors were collected from a man at least 80 years old with active or convalescent COVID-19.

This clone has just a few counts. CDR3 in amino acids: CASSVEISGSRETQYF. The DNA for the CDR3 is TGTGCCAGCAGCGTAGAGATTAGCGGTAGTCGAGAGACCCAGTACTTC. This sequence joins TRBV9 and TRBJ2-5, with D possibly TRBD2 on 6 matching bases. The CDR3 is made up of 16 amino acids. CDR1 is SGDLS and CDR2 is YYNGEE in the germline V gene. V shed 0 bases and J shed 4 bases, with 16 bases lying between them.

CDR3 region: CASSSRPGAKNEQFF. For the CDR3, the DNA is TGTGCCAGCTCATCCCGCCCGGGAGCAAAGAATGAGCAGTTCTTC. V and J are TRBV18 and TRBJ2-1, with D tentatively TRBD2 (6 bases). Germline values: CDR1 KGHSH, CDR2 LQKENI. The CDR3 is 15 amino acids. The V end was cut by 5 bases, the J end by 7 bases, with 18 bases between.

CDR3 nucleotides: TGTGCCAGTAGTATGACTGTAGCCTACGAGCAGTACTTC. Protein product: CASSMTVAYEQYF. The chain uses TRBV19 and TRBJ2-7; no reliable D call. This CDR3 region has 13 residues. Trimming removed 3 bases at V and 2 bases at J, with 8 bases between. Germline V lookup: CDR1 LNHDA, CDR2 SQIVND (reference sequence). The whole variable domain, filled in from reference TRBV19 and TRBJ2-7, reads DGGITQSPKYLFRKEGQNVTLSCEQNLNHDAMYWYRQDPGQGLRLIYYSQIVNDFQKGDIAEGYSVSREKKESFPLTVTSAQKNPTAFYLCASSMTVAYEQYFGPGTRLTVT.

The V and J genes are TRBV6-5 and TRBJ2-7; TRBD1 matches at 8 bases. V lost 4 bases, J lost 5 bases, and 7 bases stayed unmatched. This CDR3 region has 14 residues. In germline, CDR1 is MNHEY, CDR2 SVGAGI. CDR3 nucleotide sequence: TGTGCCAGCAGTTGGGGGACAGGAAAAGACGAGCAGTACTTC. This translates into CASSWGTGKDEQYF.

J is TRBJ2-7 and V is TRBV19; 8 bases line up with TRBD1. The germline V gene encodes CDR1 LNHDA and CDR2 SQIVND (reference sequence). The length of the CDR3 is 15 residues. J gave up 2 bases and V 3 bases, and 6 bases lay outside the gene matches. CDR3 nucleotide sequence: TGTGCCAGTAGTATGGAGGGGGACAGGACCTACGAGCAGTACTTC. Translated, it gives CASSMEGDRTYEQYF.

CDR3 protein: CASSQDLDVSAFTGNTIYF. The CDR3 coding sequence is TGTGCCAGCAGCCAAGACCTAGACGTCAGCGCATTCACCGGAAACACCATATATTTT. This sequence joins TRBV3-1 (or the pseudogene TRBV3-2) and TRBJ1-3; no clear D gene. Germline V gene data show CDR1 as LGHDT and CDR2 as YNNKEL (reference sequence). The CDR3 extends over 19 amino acids. V was shortened by 0 bases and J by 4 bases, with 22 bases between the two germline ends.

The CDR3 DNA reads as TGTGCCAGCAGCCGGTCCAATAGCAATCAGCCCCAGCATTTT. Its translation: CASSRSNSNQPQHF. V usage is TRBV7-2 and J usage is TRBJ1-5; D unclear. The V gene's germline CDR1 is SGHTA and CDR2 FQGNSA. The V end lost 5 bases, the J end lost 0 bases, and 8 bases lay between the germline ends. The CDR3 spans 14 residues.

The chain couples TRBV12-3 or TRBV12-4 to TRBJ1-4; a possible D gene is TRBD1 (6 bases). V lost 4 bases, J lost 7 bases, and 7 bases lay in between. There are 12 residues in the CDR3. CDR3: CASSWGREKLFF. The CDR3 DNA reads TGTGCCAGCAGTTGGGGGCGTGAAAAACTGTTTTTT.

The rearrangement joins TRBV15 to TRBJ1-5; 7 bases are a match to TRBD1. The CDR3 is 17 amino acids. Germline-derived CDR1 and CDR2 are LNHNV and YYDKDF (reference sequence). V was clipped by 0 bases and J by 7 bases; unmatched bases: 12. The CDR3 spells CATSRDLSQGSRQPQHF. CDR3 bases: TGTGCCACCAGCAGAGATCTCTCACAGGGGTCAAGGCAGCCCCAGCATTTT.

This clone was seen only once. J is TRBJ2-7 and V is TRBV9, with TRBD2 as a possible D gene (6 bases). V dropped 0 bases and J dropped 5 bases, with 6 bases sitting between them. CDR3 size: 12 residues. Germline V gene lookup returns CDR1 SGDLS and CDR2 YYNGEE. The CDR3 loop is CASSVGGDEQYF. The CDR3 DNA follows: TGTGCCAGCAGCGTAGGCGGGGACGAGCAGTACTTC.

This rearrangement joins TRBV27 to TRBJ1-2; TRBD1 might be the D (6 bases). The CDR3 length is 14 residues. V shed 5 bases and J shed 3 bases, with 13 bases lying between them. CDR1 is MNHEY, CDR2 SMNVEV, per germline (reference sequence). Here the CDR3 DNA reads TGTGCCAGCAGTCCGATCGACAGGTACTATGGCTACACCTTC. Protein sequence: CASSPIDRYYGYTF.

The chain employs TRBV18 and TRBJ2-5; TRBD2 matches 14 bases. The germline V gene encodes CDR1 KGHSH and CDR2 LQKENI. The CDR3 extends over 16 amino acids. J was trimmed by 4 bases and V by 2 bases; bases with no gene match: 3. CDR3 protein: CASSPGLAGGGETQYF. DNA for the CDR3: TGTGCCAGCTCACCAGGACTAGCGGGAGGAGGAGAGACCCAGTACTTC.

The chain couples TRBV2 to TRBJ2-7; a weak D match, TRBD1 (5 bases). The germline V and J ends were trimmed by 2 bases and 10 bases, with 9 bases remaining between them. The CDR3 runs 11 residues. The germline gives CDR1 SNHLY, CDR2 FYNNEI. CDR3 in amino acids: CASSEQGGQYF. The CDR3 nucleotides are TGTGCCAGCAGTGAACAGGGCGGTCAGTACTTC.

The V and J genes are TRBV15 and TRBJ1-4; D remains ambiguous. The length of the CDR3 is 13 residues. V gave up 1 base and J gave up 7 bases, with 7 bases separating them. Per the germline V gene, CDR1 is LNHNV and CDR2 is YYDKDF (reference sequence). CDR3 DNA: TGTGCCACCAGCAGAGGGCCCCTTGAAAAACTGTTTTTT. Translation: CATSRGPLEKLFF.

This chain joins TRBV18 and TRBJ1-2; possibly TRBD1 for D (6 bases). The CDR3 loop spans 12 amino acids. The germline V gene has CDR1 KGHSH and CDR2 LQKENI. Between the trimmed V and J ends, which lost 8 bases and 8 bases, there was a span of 15 bases. The CDR3 DNA is TGTGCCAGCCAACAGGGACGAAGCGGCTACACCTTC. Protein: CASQQGRSGYTF.

The chain recombines TRBV7-2 with TRBJ2-1; 12 nucleotides agree with TRBD2. Per the germline V gene, CDR1 is SGHTA and CDR2 is FQGNSA. V lost 2 bases and J lost 1; bases outside the gene matches: 9. The CDR3 runs to 19 residues. CDR3 bases: TGTGCCAGCAGCTTACATCTAGCGGGAGGGCCTGGTTCCTACAATGAGCAGTTCTTC. The encoded protein is CASSLHLAGGPGSYNEQFF. Full variable domain (rest looked up from reference TRBV7-2 and TRBJ2-1): GAGVSQSPSNKVTEKGKDVELRCDPISGHTALYWYRQSLGQGLEFLIYFQGNSAPDKSGLPSDRFSAERTGGSVSTLTIQRTQQEDSAVYLCASSLHLAGGPGSYNEQFFGPGTRLTVL.

V is TRBV24-1 and J is TRBJ2-7; D unresolved. The CDR3 covers 13 residues. Germline V lookup: CDR1 KGHDR, CDR2 SFDVKD. V was cut by 5 bases and J by 1 base, with 8 bases left in between. CDR3 nucleotide sequence: TGTGCCACCAGTGTCGGAGCGTCCTACGAGCAGTACTTC. It codes for CATSVGASYEQYF.

The CDR3 loop is CASSLVYSARGSYNEQFF. The CDR3 DNA follows: TGTGCCAGCAGCTTAGTCTACAGCGCTAGGGGTAGCTACAATGAGCAGTTCTTC. This sequence joins TRBV7-2 and TRBJ2-1; D might be TRBD1 (5 bases). Trimming shortened V by 1 base and J by 3 bases, and 19 bases separated the two germline ends. CDR1 is SGHTA, CDR2 FQGNSA, per germline. This CDR3 has 18 residues.

This chain links TRBV9 with TRBJ2-2; D remains ambiguous. The CDR3 loop spans 14 amino acids. Trimming shortened V by 0 bases and J by 3 bases, and 6 bases separated the two germline ends. CDR1 is SGDLS, CDR2 YYNGEE, per germline. The CDR3 nucleotides are TGTGCCAGCAGCGTAGCCCCCGACACCGGGGAGCTGTTTTTT. Its protein is CASSVAPDTGELFF.

The DNA for the CDR3 is TGTGCCAGCAGCTCTGGAGGGAAGGATTTCTACAATGAGCAGTTCTTC. Residues: CASSSGGKDFYNEQFF. The gene calls are TRBV5-4 and TRBJ2-1; weak D call: TRBD2 (6 bases). Germline V gene lookup returns CDR1 SGHNT and CDR2 YYREEE (reference sequence). Trimming pared 3 bases from V and 3 bases from J, leaving 16 bases between. CDR3 length: 16 residues.

V gene TRBV9 combines with J gene TRBJ2-3; TRBD2 matches at 8 bases. This CDR3 has 14 amino acids. CDR1 and CDR2 from the germline V gene are SGDLS and YYNGEE. The V segment lost 2 bases and the J segment 4 bases; nucleotides outside the gene matches: 3. The CDR3 here is CASSVGLGSDTQYF. The DNA for the CDR3 is TGTGCCAGCAGCGTGGGACTAGGGTCAGATACGCAGTATTTT.

This clone has only a few counts. The V gene is TRBV7-6, the J gene TRBJ1-4, with 7 bases lining up with TRBD1. V lost 5 bases and J lost 8; bases outside the gene matches: 5. CDR3 length equals 13 residues. Germline CDR1 and CDR2: SGHVS and FNYEAQ. The CDR3 is CASSLRDREKLFF. In nucleotides, the CDR3 is TGTGCCAGCAGCCTCCGGGACAGAGAAAAACTGTTTTTT.

The chain employs TRBV6-5 and TRBJ2-2; D possibly corresponds to TRBD2 (5 bases). In germline, CDR1 is MNHEY, CDR2 SVGAGI. The ends were cut back, 2 bases at V and 7 bases at J, with 14 bases in the middle. The CDR3 totals 15 residues. The CDR3 coding sequence is TGTGCCAGCAGTTACCTCGGGGAAGATAGCGGGGAGCTGTTTTTT. Protein sequence: CASSYLGEDSGELFF.

This sequence joins TRBV20-1 and TRBJ1-2; D unresolved. Germline V gene sequence: CDR1 DFQATT, CDR2 SNEGSKA (reference sequence). Trimming removed 4 bases from V and 5 bases from J, with 5 bases in between. CDR3 length: 10 residues. The CDR3 region has the DNA TGCAGTGCTATGAGATATGGCTACACCTTC. This gives the protein CSAMRYGYTF.

The CDR3: CASSLTPGTAEAFF. CDR3 in DNA: TGTGCCAGCAGCTTAACTCCCGGGACTGCTGAAGCTTTCTTT. The gene calls are TRBV7-9 and TRBJ1-1; D possibly corresponds to TRBD1 (5 bases). Trimming pared 2 bases from V and 6 bases from J, leaving 13 bases between. This CDR3 comprises 14 residues. Germline V gene lookup returns CDR1 SEHNR and CDR2 FQNEAQ (reference sequence).

The chain joins TRBV7-6 to TRBJ1-1, with 8 bases matching TRBD1. CDR3 length: 15 residues. V gave up 2 bases and J gave up 1 base; unmatched junction bases: 3. From germline, CDR1 is SGHVS and CDR2 FNYEAQ. The CDR3 sequence: CASSLRTGKNTEAFF. CDR3 DNA: TGTGCCAGCAGCTTAAGGACAGGGAAGAACACTGAAGCTTTCTTT.

The chain uses TRBV30 and TRBJ1-3; D ambiguous. V gave up 4 bases and J gave up 8 bases, with 12 bases separating them. The CDR3 covers 12 residues. The V gene's germline CDR1 is GTSNPN and CDR2 SVGIG (reference sequence). The CDR3 loop reads CAWNLYSHTIYF. In nucleotides, the CDR3 is TGTGCCTGGAACCTTTACAGTCACACCATATATTTT.

The chain carries TRBV10-1 and TRBJ2-7, with 9 bases lining up with TRBD1. The CDR3 has 21 amino acids. Unmatched junction bases numbered 26, after V lost 6 bases and J lost 2 bases. Germline lookup yields CDR1 WNHNN and CDR2 SYGVQD (reference sequence). CDR3 sequence reads: CASRKKQPRDRVFGATYEQYF. The CDR3 coding sequence is TGCGCCAGCAGAAAGAAACAGCCCCGGGACAGGGTATTTGGGGCGACCTACGAGCAGTACTTC.

The chain links TRBV11-2 to TRBJ2-2; D ambiguous. The CDR3 runs to 13 residues. With 5 bases removed from V and 5 bases from J, the gap between germline ends came to 9 bases. Germline CDR1 reads SGHAT; CDR2 reads FQNNGV. DNA of the CDR3: TGTGCCAGCAGCCCGAGCTGGACCGGGGAGCTGTTTTTT. Encoded protein: CASSPSWTGELFF.

The J gene is TRBJ1-5, the V gene TRBV7-2, with D perhaps TRBD1 (5 bases). The V gene's germline CDR1 is SGHTA and CDR2 FQGNSA. There are 15 residues in the CDR3. The V end lost 5 bases, the J end lost 7 bases, and 18 bases lay between the germline ends. The CDR3 region is CASSPLGGSGQPQHF. CDR3 nucleotide sequence: TGTGCCAGCAGCCCGCTGGGGGGGTCGGGACAGCCCCAGCATTTT.

The V gene is TRBV14, the J gene TRBJ2-5; 8 nucleotides align to TRBD1. The J segment lost 8 bases and the V segment lost 10 bases, leaving 9 bases of the junction unmatched. This CDR3 comprises 12 residues. Germline lookup yields CDR1 SGHDN and CDR2 FVKESK. The CDR3 DNA reads as TGTGCCACCTCACCCGACAGGGGAACCCAGTACTTC. Protein product: CATSPDRGTQYF.

V usage is TRBV4-2 and J usage is TRBJ1-4; 10 bases match TRBD1. Germline V gene lookup returns CDR1 LGHNA and CDR2 YNFKEQ. This CDR3 is built from 16 residues. Trimming took 0 bases from V and 6 from J; bases not matched to a gene: 4. The CDR3 bases are TGTGCCAGCAGCCAAGATGGGACAGGGGTTCATGAAAAACTGTTTTTT. It specifies CASSQDGTGVHEKLFF.